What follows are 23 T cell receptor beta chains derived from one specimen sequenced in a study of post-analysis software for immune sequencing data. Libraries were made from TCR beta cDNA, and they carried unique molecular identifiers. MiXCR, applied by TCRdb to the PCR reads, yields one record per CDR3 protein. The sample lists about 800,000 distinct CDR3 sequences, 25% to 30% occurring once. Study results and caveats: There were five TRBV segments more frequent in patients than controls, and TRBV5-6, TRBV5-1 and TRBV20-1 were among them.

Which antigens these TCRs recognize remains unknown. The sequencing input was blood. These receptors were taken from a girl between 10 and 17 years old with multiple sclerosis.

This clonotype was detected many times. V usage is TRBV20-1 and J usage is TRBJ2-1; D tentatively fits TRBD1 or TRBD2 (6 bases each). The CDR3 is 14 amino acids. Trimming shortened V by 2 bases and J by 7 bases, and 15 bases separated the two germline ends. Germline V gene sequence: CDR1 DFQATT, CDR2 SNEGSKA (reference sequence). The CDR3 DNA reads TGCAGTGCTAGACTCGGGGGCGGTATTAATGAGCAGTTCTTC. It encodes CSARLGGGINEQFF.

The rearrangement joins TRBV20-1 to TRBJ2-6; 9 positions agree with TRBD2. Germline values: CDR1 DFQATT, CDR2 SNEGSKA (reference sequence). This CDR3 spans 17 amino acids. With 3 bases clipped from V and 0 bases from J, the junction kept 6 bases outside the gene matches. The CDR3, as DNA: TGCAGTGCTAGGATTGCGGGGGGGGCCTCTGGGGCCAACGTCCTGACTTTC. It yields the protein CSARIAGGASGANVLTF.

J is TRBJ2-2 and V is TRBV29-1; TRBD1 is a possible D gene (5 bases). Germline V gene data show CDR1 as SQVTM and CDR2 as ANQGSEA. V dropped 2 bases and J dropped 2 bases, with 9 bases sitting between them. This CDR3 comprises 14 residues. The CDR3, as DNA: TGCAGCGTTGAACCGGACACTAACACCGGGGAGCTGTTTTTT. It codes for CSVEPDTNTGELFF.

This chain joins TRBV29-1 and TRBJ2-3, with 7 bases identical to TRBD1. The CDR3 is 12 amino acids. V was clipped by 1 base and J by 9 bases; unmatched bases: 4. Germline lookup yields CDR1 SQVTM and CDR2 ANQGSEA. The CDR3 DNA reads TGCAGCGTTGAAGGAACAGGGGACACGCAGTATTTT. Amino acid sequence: CSVEGTGDTQYF.

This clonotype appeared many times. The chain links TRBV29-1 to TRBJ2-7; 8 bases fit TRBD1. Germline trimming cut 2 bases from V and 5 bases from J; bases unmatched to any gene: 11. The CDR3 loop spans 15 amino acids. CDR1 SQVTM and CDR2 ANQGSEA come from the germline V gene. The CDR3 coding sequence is TGCAGCGTTGAAAGCAGGGCAGGGGGCGGCGACGAGCAGTACTTC. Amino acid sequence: CSVESRAGGGDEQYF.

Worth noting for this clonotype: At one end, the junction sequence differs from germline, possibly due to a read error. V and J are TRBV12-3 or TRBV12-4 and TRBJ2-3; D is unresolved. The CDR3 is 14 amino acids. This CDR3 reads CANSFVPNTDTQYF. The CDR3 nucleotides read TGTGCCAACAGTTTCGTCCCTAACACAGATACGCAGTATTTT.

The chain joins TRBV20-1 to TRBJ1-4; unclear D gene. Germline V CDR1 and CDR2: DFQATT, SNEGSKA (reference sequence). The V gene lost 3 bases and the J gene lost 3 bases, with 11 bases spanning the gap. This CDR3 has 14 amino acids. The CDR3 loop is CSARKEGANEKLFF. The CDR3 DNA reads TGCAGTGCTAGGAAAGAGGGCGCTAATGAAAAACTGTTTTTT.

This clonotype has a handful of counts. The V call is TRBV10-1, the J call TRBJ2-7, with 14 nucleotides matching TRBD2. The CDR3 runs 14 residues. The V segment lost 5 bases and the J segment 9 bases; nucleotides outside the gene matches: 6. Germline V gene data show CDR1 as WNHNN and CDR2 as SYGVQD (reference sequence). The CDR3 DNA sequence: TGCGCCAGCAGTCCCGGGACTAGCGGGAGAAGGCAGTACTTC. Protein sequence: CASSPGTSGRRQYF.

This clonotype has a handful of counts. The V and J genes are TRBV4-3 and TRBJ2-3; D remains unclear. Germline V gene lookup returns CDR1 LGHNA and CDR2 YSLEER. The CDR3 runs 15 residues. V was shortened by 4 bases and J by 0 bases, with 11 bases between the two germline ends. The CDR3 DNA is TGCGCCAGCAGCCTATCGTATCCAAGCACAGATACGCAGTATTTT. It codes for CASSLSYPSTDTQYF.

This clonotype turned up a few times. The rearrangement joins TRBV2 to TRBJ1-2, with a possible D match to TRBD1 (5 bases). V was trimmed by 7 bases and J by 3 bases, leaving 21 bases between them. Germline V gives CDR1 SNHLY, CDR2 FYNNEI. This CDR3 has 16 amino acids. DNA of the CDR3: TGTGCCAGCACCCCTGAGGTCGGACCAGGGCACTATGGCTACACCTTC. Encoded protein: CASTPEVGPGHYGYTF.

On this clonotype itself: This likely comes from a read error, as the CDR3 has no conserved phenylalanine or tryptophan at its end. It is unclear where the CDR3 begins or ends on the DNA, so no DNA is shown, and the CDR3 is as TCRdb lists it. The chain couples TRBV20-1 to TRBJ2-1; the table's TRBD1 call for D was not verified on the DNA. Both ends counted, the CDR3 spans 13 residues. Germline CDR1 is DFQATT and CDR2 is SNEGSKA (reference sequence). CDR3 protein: CSALGDGGYTFGS.

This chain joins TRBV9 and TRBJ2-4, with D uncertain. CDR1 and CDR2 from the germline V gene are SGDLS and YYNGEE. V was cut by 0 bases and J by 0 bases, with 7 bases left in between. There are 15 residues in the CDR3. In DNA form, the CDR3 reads TGTGCCAGCAGCGTAGGCGCCCTAGCCAAAAACATTCAGTACTTC. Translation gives CASSVGALAKNIQYF.

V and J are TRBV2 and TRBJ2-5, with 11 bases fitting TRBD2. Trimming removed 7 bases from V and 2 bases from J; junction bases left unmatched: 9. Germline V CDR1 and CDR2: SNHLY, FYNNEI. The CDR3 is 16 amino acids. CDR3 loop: CASTNLGTSGQETQYF. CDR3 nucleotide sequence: TGTGCCAGCACCAACCTCGGGACTAGCGGACAAGAGACCCAGTACTTC.

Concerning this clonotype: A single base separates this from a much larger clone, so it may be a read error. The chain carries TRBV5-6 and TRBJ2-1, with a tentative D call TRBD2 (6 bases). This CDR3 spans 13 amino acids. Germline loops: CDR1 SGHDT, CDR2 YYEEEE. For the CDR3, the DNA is TGTGCCAGCAGCTTATTGGCGGGGAATGAGCAGTTGTTC. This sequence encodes CASSLLAGNEQLF.

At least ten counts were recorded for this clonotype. In nucleotides, the CDR3 is TGCAGCGTTGAAGATCGGGCGCAGGGGCCATTCGGTGCTTTCTTT. Protein product: CSVEDRAQGPFGAFF. The chain has TRBV29-1 and TRBJ1-1, with a weak D call TRBD1 (6 bases). V lost 0 bases and J 11 bases, leaving 22 bases between the germline ends. Germline lookup yields CDR1 SQVTM and CDR2 ANQGSEA. The CDR3 spans 15 residues.

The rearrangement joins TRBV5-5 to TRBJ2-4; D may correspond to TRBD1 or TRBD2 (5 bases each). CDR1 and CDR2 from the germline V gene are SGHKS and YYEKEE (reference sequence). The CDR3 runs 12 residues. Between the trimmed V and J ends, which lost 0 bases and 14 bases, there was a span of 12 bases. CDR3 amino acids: CASSLVIGAEYF. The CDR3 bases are TGTGCCAGCAGCTTGGTAATCGGGGCGGAGTACTTC.

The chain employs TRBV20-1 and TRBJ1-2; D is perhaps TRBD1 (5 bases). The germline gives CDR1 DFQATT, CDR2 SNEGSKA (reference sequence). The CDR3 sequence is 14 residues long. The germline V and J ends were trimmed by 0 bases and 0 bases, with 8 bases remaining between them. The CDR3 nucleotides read TGCAGTGCTAGAGATCCCAGGGCTAACTATGGCTACACCTTC. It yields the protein CSARDPRANYGYTF.

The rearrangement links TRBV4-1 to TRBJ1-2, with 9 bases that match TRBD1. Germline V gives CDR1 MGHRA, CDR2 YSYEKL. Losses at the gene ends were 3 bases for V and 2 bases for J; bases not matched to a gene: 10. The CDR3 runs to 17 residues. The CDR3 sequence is CASSHLPGQGQNYGYTF. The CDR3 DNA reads TGCGCCAGCAGCCACCTACCCGGACAGGGGCAGAACTATGGCTACACCTTC.

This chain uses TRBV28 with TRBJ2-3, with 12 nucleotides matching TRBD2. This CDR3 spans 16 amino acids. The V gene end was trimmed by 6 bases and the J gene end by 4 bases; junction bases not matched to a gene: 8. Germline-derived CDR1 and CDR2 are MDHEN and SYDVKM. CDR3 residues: CASSPSGRGGPDTQYF. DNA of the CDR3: TGTGCCAGCAGCCCTAGCGGGAGGGGGGGGCCAGATACGCAGTATTTT.

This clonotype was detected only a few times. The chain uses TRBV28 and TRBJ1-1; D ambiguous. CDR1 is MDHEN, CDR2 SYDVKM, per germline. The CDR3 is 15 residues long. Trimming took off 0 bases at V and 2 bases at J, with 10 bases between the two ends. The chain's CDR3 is CASSLWAEDNTEAFF. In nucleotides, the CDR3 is TGTGCCAGCAGTTTATGGGCGGAAGATAACACTGAAGCTTTCTTT.

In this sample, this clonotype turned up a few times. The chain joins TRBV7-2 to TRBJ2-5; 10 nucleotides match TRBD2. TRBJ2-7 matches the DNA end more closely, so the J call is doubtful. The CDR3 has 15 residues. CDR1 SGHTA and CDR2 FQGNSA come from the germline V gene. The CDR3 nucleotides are TGTGCCAGCAGCCTCACCGGGACTAGCGCTTTCGAGCAGTACTTC. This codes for CASSLTGTSAFEQYF.

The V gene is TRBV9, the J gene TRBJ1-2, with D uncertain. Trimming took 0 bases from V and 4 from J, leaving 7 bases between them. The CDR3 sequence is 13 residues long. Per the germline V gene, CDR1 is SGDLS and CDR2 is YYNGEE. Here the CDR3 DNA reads TGTGCCAGCAGCGTAGATGAGGCCTATGGCTACACCTTC. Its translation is CASSVDEAYGYTF.

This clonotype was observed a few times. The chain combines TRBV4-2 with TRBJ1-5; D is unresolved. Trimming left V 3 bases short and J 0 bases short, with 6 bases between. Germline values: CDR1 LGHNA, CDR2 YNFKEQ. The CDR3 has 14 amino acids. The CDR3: CASSQALSNQPQHF. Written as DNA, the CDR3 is TGTGCCAGCAGCCAGGCCCTTAGCAATCAGCCCCAGCATTTT.